A single sample is the source of the 26 T cell receptor beta chains below, sequenced in a study of blood T cell dynamics during melanoma immunotherapy. Time point specified: pre-treatment baseline. Data came from immunoSEQ multiplex PCR; TCRdb stores just in-frame clones and leaves some out. The profile covers 4,000 or so clones, with roughly 96% appearing a single time and approximately 1.3% taken by the ten largest. Sequencing was performed on effector memory CD8+ T cells from blood, taken from a patient treated with checkpoint blockade. Every receptor here comes from a human donor with melanoma.

V usage is TRBV6-1 and J usage is TRBJ2-1; weak D call: TRBD2 (5 bases). The germline CDR1 and CDR2 sequences are MNHNS and SASEGT. CDR3 length equals 15 residues. V shed 3 bases and J shed 1 base, with 10 bases lying between them. The CDR3 DNA reads as TGTGCCAGCAGTGATCTAGGGAGATCCTACAATGAGCAGTTCTTC. This gives the protein CASSDLGRSYNEQFF.

V and J are TRBV19 and TRBJ2-4; 9 nucleotides match TRBD1. The V gene's germline CDR1 is LNHDA and CDR2 SQIVND (reference sequence). The ends lost 7 bases at V and 3 bases at J; junction bases unmatched: 4. CDR3 length: 14 residues. CDR3 DNA: TGTGCCAGTAAACCGGGACAGGGCAAAAACATTCAGTACTTC. This gives the protein CASKPGQGKNIQYF.

V usage is TRBV5-8 and J usage is TRBJ2-7; 10 nucleotides line up with TRBD1. Losses at the gene ends were 6 bases for V and 5 bases for J; bases not matched to a gene: 11. From germline, CDR1 is SGHTS and CDR2 YDEGEE. This CDR3 is 15 amino acids long. CDR3 region: CASTIPGTGDHEQYF. For the CDR3, the DNA is TGTGCCAGCACCATCCCCGGGACAGGGGATCACGAGCAGTACTTC.

The genes are TRBV27 and TRBJ1-6; D gene uncertain. This CDR3 is built from 16 residues. Germline CDR1 reads MNHEY; CDR2 reads SMNVEV (reference sequence). V lost 1 base, J lost 9 bases, and 16 bases lay in between. CDR3 sequence reads: CASSLYRGTVGSPLHF. CDR3 DNA: TGTGCCAGCAGTTTATATCGGGGAACAGTCGGTTCACCCCTCCACTTT.

V usage is TRBV4-1 and J usage is TRBJ2-7, with TRBD1 matching over 8 bases. The germline V gene encodes CDR1 MGHRA and CDR2 YSYEKL. The length of the CDR3 is 15 residues. V shed 5 bases, J shed 2 bases, and the junction held 8 bases outside the gene matches. The CDR3: CASSSGQASTYEQYF. CDR3 coding DNA: TGCGCCAGCAGCTCGGGACAGGCGAGCACCTACGAGCAGTACTTC.

This clone appeared once. The V call is TRBV5-6, the J call TRBJ2-2; tentatively, D is TRBD2 (6 bases). Trimming removed 0 bases at V and 2 bases at J, with 8 bases between. Per the germline V gene, CDR1 is SGHDT and CDR2 is YYEEEE. CDR3 size: 15 residues. The CDR3 DNA reads TGTGCCAGCAGCTTGGCCGGGGGAAACACCGGGGAGCTGTTTTTT. Residues: CASSLAGGNTGELFF.

The chain couples TRBV27 to TRBJ1-5, with D possibly TRBD1 on 5 matching bases. This CDR3 has 15 residues. Deletions cut 2 bases from V and 9 bases from J, with 17 bases between. The germline V gene has CDR1 MNHEY and CDR2 SMNVEV (reference sequence). The CDR3 loop is CASSLTRQPPGPQHF. The CDR3 region has the DNA TGTGCCAGCAGTTTAACTCGACAGCCTCCCGGGCCCCAGCATTTT.

The chain uses TRBV29-1 and TRBJ1-2; possibly TRBD1 for D (6 bases). This CDR3 comprises 12 residues. Trimming removed 3 bases from V and 4 bases from J, with 9 bases in between. Germline values: CDR1 SQVTM, CDR2 ANQGSEA. The CDR3: CSVDGGPYGYTF. The DNA for the CDR3 is TGCAGCGTTGACGGGGGGCCCTATGGCTACACCTTC.

The chain uses TRBV28 and TRBJ2-2; D call uncertain. The CDR3 sequence is 11 residues long. V was pared by 5 bases and J by 3 bases, with 1 base between. Germline-derived CDR1 and CDR2 are MDHEN and SYDVKM. The CDR3 nucleotides are TGTGCCAGCAGTGACACCGGGGAGCTGTTTTTT. It specifies CASSDTGELFF.

The chain uses TRBV27 and TRBJ2-1; 14 bases match TRBD2. Germline trimming cut 8 bases from V and 3 bases from J; bases unmatched to any gene: 12. The germline gives CDR1 MNHEY, CDR2 SMNVEV (reference sequence). The CDR3 totals 18 residues. CDR3 region: CASRHSWTSGRHYNEQFF. The CDR3 DNA reads TGTGCCAGCCGTCACAGCTGGACTAGCGGGAGGCACTACAATGAGCAGTTCTTC.

The gene calls are TRBV27 and TRBJ1-5, with D maybe TRBD1 (5 bases). This CDR3 contains 12 residues. The germline gives CDR1 MNHEY, CDR2 SMNVEV (reference sequence). V lost 11 bases and J 6 bases, leaving 14 bases between the germline ends. CDR3 nucleotide sequence: TGTGCCGCTGGGGGTCCTAGTCAGCCCCAGCATTTT. Protein product: CAAGGPSQPQHF.

V gene TRBV5-1 combines with J gene TRBJ2-1, with D possibly TRBD1 on 6 matching bases. This CDR3 contains 14 residues. Germline CDR1 reads SGHRS; CDR2 reads YFSETQ. V was trimmed by 0 bases and J by 5 bases, leaving 9 bases between them. CDR3 sequence: CASSLDRVDNEQFF. CDR3 in DNA: TGCGCCAGCAGCTTGGACAGGGTGGACAATGAGCAGTTCTTC.

This sequence joins TRBV28 and TRBJ1-2, with a weak D call TRBD1 (5 bases). From germline, CDR1 is MDHEN and CDR2 SYDVKM. The CDR3 consists of 14 residues. V was cut by 8 bases and J by 4 bases, with 17 bases left in between. The CDR3 DNA follows: TGTGCCAGCCGCCTCTCTCAGGGAAGCTATGGCTACACCTTC. Its protein product is CASRLSQGSYGYTF.

This clone was detected once. V is TRBV7-9 and J is TRBJ2-1; tentatively, D is TRBD1 or TRBD2 (6 bases each). CDR3 length: 16 amino acids. V was clipped by 8 bases and J by 8 bases, with 25 bases between them. From germline, CDR1 is SEHNR and CDR2 FQNEAQ (reference sequence). Written as DNA, the CDR3 is TGTGCCAGCTGGGGGGAACGGGACACAGGATCCCATGAGCAGTTCTTC. Translation: CASWGERDTGSHEQFF.

V gene TRBV11-2 combines with J gene TRBJ2-7, with D perhaps matching TRBD1 or TRBD2 (6 bases each). Germline V gives CDR1 SGHAT, CDR2 FQNNGV. The V and J ends lost 5 bases and 6 bases respectively, with 23 bases between them. The CDR3 has 16 residues. The CDR3 region is CASSLGTSRGGGEQYF. The CDR3 DNA follows: TGTGCCAGCAGCCTGGGGACTTCCCGTGGAGGGGGCGAGCAGTACTTC.

The CDR3 loop is CASTTGGLGETQYF. DNA for the CDR3: TGTGCCAGCACTACAGGGGGCCTTGGGGAGACCCAGTACTTC. This rearrangement joins TRBV2 to TRBJ2-5; 9 nucleotides line up with TRBD1. V was pared by 7 bases and J by 5 bases, with 8 bases of the junction left unmatched. From germline, CDR1 is SNHLY and CDR2 FYNNEI. CDR3 length equals 14 residues.

The genes are TRBV9 and TRBJ1-3; possibly TRBD2 for D (6 bases). The J call could be wrong; TRBJ2-2 is a better fit for the DNA end. Germline V gene lookup returns CDR1 SGDLS and CDR2 YYNGEE. This CDR3 comprises 17 residues. The CDR3 here is CASSVAPEGPLTGELFF. CDR3 in DNA: TGTGCCAGCAGCGTCGCTCCGGAGGGTCCGCTAACCGGGGAGCTGTTTTTT.

This rearrangement joins TRBV10-3 to TRBJ2-5, with 7 positions matching TRBD1. Germline assignment: CDR1 ENHRY and CDR2 SYGVKD. The CDR3 totals 18 residues. Trimming cost V 0 bases and J 3 bases; bases outside gene matches: 13. The CDR3 loop is CAISESTRAGTEEETQYF. The CDR3 DNA is TGTGCCATCAGTGAGTCGACTCGCGCCGGGACAGAGGAAGAGACCCAGTACTTC.

The chain has TRBV7-9 and TRBJ1-1; TRBD1 matches 7 bases. The CDR3 is 15 amino acids. CDR1 SEHNR and CDR2 FQNEAQ come from the germline V gene (reference sequence). After removal of 5 bases from V and 2 bases from J, the junction contained 8 bases not matched to a gene. For the CDR3, the DNA is TGTGCCAGCAGCCGCCGGGACAGCCAAAACACTGAAGCTTTCTTT. Residues: CASSRRDSQNTEAFF.

V and J are TRBV13 and TRBJ2-1; 11 bases fit TRBD2. V shed 3 bases, J shed 7 bases, and the junction held 5 bases outside the gene matches. Germline-derived CDR1 and CDR2 are PRHDT and FYEKMQ (reference sequence). CDR3 length: 15 residues. The CDR3 loop is CASSFTSGSRNEQFF. DNA of the CDR3: TGTGCCAGCAGCTTCACTAGCGGGAGTCGAAATGAGCAGTTCTTC.

A single count supports this clone. The chain combines TRBV9 with TRBJ2-5; D gene uncertain. CDR3 length equals 15 residues. Germline CDR1 and CDR2: SGDLS and YYNGEE. Trimming stripped 4 bases from V and 1 base from J, with 14 bases between. The CDR3 loop is CASSTRVSAQETQYF. The CDR3 nucleotides read TGTGCCAGCAGCACACGAGTCAGCGCCCAAGAGACCCAGTACTTC.

The DNA of the CDR3 is TGTGCCAGCAGCTCCGGGGGGGGCTACGAGCAGTACTTC. It codes for CASSSGGGYEQYF. The chain has TRBV5-6 and TRBJ2-7; 8 bases line up with TRBD2. CDR3 length equals 13 residues. CDR1 is SGHDT, CDR2 YYEEEE, per germline. The J segment lost 3 bases and the V segment lost 3 bases, leaving 2 bases of the junction unmatched.

The V call is TRBV10-3, the J call TRBJ1-1; possible D gene TRBD1, 5 bases. V was clipped by 0 bases and J by 0 bases, with 5 bases between them. Germline CDR1 ENHRY, CDR2 SYGVKD. This CDR3 has 14 amino acids. The CDR3 sequence: CAISESGVNTEAFF. The CDR3 DNA reads TGTGCCATCAGTGAGTCGGGGGTGAACACTGAAGCTTTCTTT.

The chain couples TRBV9 to TRBJ2-5, with TRBD2 matching 9 bases. The DNA end is more similar to TRBJ2-7, so the J call may be wrong. This CDR3 is built from 14 residues. The V gene's germline CDR1 is SGDLS and CDR2 YYNGEE. This CDR3 reads CASSEGLAVHEQYF. CDR3 in DNA: TGTGCCAGCAGCGAGGGACTAGCAGTCCACGAGCAGTACTTC.

This clone occurred once. V is TRBV5-5 and J is TRBJ2-7; D might be TRBD1 (5 bases). Germline CDR1 and CDR2: SGHKS and YYEKEE (reference sequence). The V end lost 4 bases, the J end lost 1 base, and 9 bases lay between the germline ends. The CDR3 length is 13 residues. CDR3 DNA: TGTGCCAGCAGCCTTAGACAGTCCTACGAGCAGTACTTC. This encodes CASSLRQSYEQYF.

V usage is TRBV27 and J usage is TRBJ2-7; D is undetermined. This CDR3 spans 14 amino acids. Trimming stripped 2 bases from V and 3 bases from J, with 11 bases between. Germline V lookup: CDR1 MNHEY, CDR2 SMNVEV (reference sequence). Here the CDR3 reads CASSLRSGNYEQYF. The CDR3 DNA is TGTGCCAGCAGTTTACGGTCCGGAAACTACGAGCAGTACTTC.